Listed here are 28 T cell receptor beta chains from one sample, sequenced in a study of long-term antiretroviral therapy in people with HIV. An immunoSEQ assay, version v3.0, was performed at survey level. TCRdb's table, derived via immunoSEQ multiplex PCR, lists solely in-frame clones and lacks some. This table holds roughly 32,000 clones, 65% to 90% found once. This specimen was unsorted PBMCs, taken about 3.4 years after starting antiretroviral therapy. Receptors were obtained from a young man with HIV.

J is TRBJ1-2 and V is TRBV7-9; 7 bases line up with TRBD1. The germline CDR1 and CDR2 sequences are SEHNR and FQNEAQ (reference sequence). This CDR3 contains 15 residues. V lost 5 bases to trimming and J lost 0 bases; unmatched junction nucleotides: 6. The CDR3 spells CASSDRQGANYGYTF. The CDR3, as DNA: TGTGCCAGCAGCGATCGACAGGGAGCTAACTATGGCTACACCTTC.

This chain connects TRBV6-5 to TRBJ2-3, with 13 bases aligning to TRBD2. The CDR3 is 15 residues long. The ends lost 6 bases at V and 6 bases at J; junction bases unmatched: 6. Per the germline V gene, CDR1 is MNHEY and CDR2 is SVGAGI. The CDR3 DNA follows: TGTGCCAGCAGCCCCGGACTAGCGGGAGTGGATACGCAGTATTTT. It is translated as CASSPGLAGVDTQYF.

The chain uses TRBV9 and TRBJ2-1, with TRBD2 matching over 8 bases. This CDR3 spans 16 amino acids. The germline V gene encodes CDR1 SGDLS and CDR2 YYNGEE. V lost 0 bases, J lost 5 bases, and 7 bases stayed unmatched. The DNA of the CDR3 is TGTGCCAGCAGCGTAGGACGGGGGGGGGCCGACAATGAGCAGTTCTTC. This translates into CASSVGRGGADNEQFF.

The CDR3 sequence: CATHRGDYEQYF. The CDR3 coding sequence is TGTGCCACCCACAGGGGGGACTACGAGCAGTACTTC. The chain combines TRBV6-5 with TRBJ2-7; the match to TRBD1 covers 8 bases. The germline V gene has CDR1 MNHEY and CDR2 SVGAGI. This CDR3 has 12 amino acids. V shed 10 bases, J shed 3 bases, and the junction held 5 bases outside the gene matches.

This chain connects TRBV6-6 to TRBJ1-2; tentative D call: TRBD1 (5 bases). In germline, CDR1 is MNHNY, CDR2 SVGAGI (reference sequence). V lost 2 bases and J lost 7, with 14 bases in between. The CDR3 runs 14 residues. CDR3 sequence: CASSYEGQAAGYTF. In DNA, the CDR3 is TGTGCCAGCAGTTACGAGGGGCAGGCGGCTGGCTACACCTTC.

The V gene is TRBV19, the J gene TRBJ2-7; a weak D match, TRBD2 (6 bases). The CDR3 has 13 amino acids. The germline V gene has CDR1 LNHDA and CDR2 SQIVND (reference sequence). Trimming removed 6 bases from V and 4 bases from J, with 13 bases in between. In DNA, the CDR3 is TGTGCCAGTAGAGGGGAGGAAGGGTACGAGCAGTACTTC. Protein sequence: CASRGEEGYEQYF.

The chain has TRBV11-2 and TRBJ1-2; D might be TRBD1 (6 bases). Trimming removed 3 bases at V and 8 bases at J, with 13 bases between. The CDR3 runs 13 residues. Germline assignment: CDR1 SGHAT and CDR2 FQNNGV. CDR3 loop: CASSFGQGRGYTF. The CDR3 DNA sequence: TGTGCCAGCAGCTTTGGCCAGGGGAGGGGCTACACCTTC.

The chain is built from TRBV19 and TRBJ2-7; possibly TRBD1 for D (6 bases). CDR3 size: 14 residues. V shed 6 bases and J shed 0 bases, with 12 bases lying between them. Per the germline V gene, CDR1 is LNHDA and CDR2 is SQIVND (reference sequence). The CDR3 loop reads CASSARGSSYEQYF. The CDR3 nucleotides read TGTGCCAGTAGCGCCAGGGGTAGCTCCTACGAGCAGTACTTC.

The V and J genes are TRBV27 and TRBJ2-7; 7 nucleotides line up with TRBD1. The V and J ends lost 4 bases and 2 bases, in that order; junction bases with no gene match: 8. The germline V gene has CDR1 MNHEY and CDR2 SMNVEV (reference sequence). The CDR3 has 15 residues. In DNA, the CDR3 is TGTGCCAGCAGTTCGACCGGGACAGTAACCTACGAGCAGTACTTC. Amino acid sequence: CASSSTGTVTYEQYF.

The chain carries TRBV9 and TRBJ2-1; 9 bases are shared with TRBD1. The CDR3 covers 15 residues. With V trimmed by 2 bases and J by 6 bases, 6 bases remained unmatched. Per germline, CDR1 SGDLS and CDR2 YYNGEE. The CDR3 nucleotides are TGTGCCAGCAGCGTTCGGACAGGGGTGGGCAATGAGCAGTTCTTC. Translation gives CASSVRTGVGNEQFF.

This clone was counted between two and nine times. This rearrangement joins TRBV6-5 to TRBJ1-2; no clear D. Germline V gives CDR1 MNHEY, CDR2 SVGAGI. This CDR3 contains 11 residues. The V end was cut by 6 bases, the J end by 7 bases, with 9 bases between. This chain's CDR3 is CASRGGRGYTF. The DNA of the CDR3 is TGTGCCAGCAGGGGTGGACGTGGCTACACCTTC.

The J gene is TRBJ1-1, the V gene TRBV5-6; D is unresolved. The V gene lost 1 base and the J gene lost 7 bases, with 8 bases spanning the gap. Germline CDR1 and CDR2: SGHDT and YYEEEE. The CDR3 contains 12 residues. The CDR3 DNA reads TGTGCCAGCAGCTTGTATGCCCTTGAAGCTTTCTTT. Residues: CASSLYALEAFF.

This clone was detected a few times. The CDR3 loop is CASSHGVVNSPLHF. As DNA, the CDR3 is TGTGCCAGCTCCCACGGGGTCGTAAACTCACCCCTCCACTTT. The genes are TRBV18 and TRBJ1-6; no reliable D call. The CDR3 is 14 amino acids. Germline CDR1 is KGHSH and CDR2 is LQKENI. Trimming cost V 6 bases and J 10 bases, with 16 bases left between them.

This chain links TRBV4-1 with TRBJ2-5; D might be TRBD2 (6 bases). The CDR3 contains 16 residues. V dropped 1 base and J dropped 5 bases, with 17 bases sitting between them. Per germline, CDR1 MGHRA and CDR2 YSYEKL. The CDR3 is CASSQAGDYFGETQYF. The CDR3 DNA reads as TGCGCCAGCAGCCAAGCGGGAGACTATTTCGGGGAGACCCAGTACTTC.

This CDR3 reads CASSLWQGAEEQYF. Here the CDR3 DNA reads TGCGCCAGCAGCTTGTGGCAGGGGGCTGAGGAGCAGTACTTC. The chain combines TRBV5-1 with TRBJ2-7, with 8 bases aligning to TRBD1. The germline V gene has CDR1 SGHRS and CDR2 YFSETQ. The V and J ends lost 1 base and 7 bases, in that order; junction bases with no gene match: 7. The CDR3 loop spans 14 amino acids.

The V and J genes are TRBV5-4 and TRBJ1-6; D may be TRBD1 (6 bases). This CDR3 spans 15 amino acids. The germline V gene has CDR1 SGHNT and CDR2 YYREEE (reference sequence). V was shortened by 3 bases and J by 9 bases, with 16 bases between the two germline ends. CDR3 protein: CASSSTGTIASPLHF. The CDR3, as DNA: TGTGCCAGCAGCTCAACCGGGACAATAGCTTCACCCCTCCACTTT.

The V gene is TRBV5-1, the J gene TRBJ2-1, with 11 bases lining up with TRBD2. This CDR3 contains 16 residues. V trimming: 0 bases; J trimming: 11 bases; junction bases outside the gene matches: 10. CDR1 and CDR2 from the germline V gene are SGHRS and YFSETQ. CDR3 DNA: TGCGCCAGCAGCTTGGTGCTAGCGGGGGGCCAAGCACAGCAGTTCTTC. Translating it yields CASSLVLAGGQAQQFF. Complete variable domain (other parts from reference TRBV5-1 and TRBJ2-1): KAGVTQTPRYLIKTRGQQVTLSCSPISGHRSVSWYQQTPGQGLQFLFEYFSETQRNKGNFPGRFSGRQFSNSRSEMNVSTLELGDSALYLCASSLVLAGGQAQQFFGPGTRLTVL.

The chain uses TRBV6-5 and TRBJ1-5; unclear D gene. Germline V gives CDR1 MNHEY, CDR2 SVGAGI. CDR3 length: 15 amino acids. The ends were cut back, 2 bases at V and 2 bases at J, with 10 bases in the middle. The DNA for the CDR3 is TGTGCCAGCAGTTACGAGGGAAGTGGCAATCAGCCCCAGCATTTT. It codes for CASSYEGSGNQPQHF.

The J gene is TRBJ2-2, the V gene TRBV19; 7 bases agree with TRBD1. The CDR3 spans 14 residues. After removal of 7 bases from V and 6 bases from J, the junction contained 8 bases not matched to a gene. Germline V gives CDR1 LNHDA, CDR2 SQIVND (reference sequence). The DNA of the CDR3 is TGTGCCAGTAAGGGGACAGTTCAGGCCGGGGAGCTGTTTTTT. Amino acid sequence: CASKGTVQAGELFF.

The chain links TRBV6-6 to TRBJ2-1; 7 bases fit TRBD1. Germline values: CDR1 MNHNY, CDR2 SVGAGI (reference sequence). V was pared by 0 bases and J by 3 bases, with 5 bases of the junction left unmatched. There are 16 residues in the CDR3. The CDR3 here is CASSYSGQTVYNEQFF. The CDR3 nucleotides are TGTGCCAGCAGTTACTCGGGACAGACCGTCTACAATGAGCAGTTCTTC.

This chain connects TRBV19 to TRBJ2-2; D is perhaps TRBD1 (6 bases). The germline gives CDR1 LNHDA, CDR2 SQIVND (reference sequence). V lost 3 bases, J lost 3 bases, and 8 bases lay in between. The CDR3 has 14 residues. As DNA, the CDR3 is TGTGCCAGTAGTATCAGGACAGACACCGGGGAGCTGTTTTTT. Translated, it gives CASSIRTDTGELFF.

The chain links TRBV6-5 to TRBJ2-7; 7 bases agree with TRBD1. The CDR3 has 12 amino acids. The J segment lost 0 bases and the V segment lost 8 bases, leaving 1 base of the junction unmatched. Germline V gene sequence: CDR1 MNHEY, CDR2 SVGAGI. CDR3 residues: CASRDSSYEQYF. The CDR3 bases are TGTGCCAGCCGGGACAGCTCCTACGAGCAGTACTTC.

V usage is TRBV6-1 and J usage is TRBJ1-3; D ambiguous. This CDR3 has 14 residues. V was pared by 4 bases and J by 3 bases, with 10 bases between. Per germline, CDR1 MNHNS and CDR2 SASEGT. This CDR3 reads CASSASLGGNTIYF. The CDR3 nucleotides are TGTGCCAGCAGTGCGTCGTTAGGTGGAAACACCATATATTTT.

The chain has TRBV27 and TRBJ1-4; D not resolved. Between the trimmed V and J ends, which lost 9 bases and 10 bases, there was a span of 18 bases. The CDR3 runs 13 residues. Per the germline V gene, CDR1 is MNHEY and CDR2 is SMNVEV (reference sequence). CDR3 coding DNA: TGTGCCAGTCAACCGGGCCGCCTTGGAAAACTGTTTTTT. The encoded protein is CASQPGRLGKLFF.

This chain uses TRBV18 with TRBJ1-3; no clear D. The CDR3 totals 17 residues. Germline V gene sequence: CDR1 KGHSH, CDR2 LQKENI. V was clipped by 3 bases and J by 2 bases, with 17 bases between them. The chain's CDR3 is CASSPLFPQEAGNTIYF. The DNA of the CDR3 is TGTGCCAGCTCACCCCTTTTCCCGCAGGAGGCTGGAAACACCATATATTTT.

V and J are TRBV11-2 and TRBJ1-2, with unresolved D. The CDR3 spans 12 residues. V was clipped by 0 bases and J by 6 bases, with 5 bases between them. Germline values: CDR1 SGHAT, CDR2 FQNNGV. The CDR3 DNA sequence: TGTGCCAGCAGCTTAGATAGGCATGGCTACACCTTC. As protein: CASSLDRHGYTF.

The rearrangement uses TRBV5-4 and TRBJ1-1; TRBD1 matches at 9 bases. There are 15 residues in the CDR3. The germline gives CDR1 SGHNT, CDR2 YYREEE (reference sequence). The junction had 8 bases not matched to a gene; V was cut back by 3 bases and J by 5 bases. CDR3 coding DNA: TGTGCCAGCAGCTCCGGGGACAGGGTGTTAACTGAAGCTTTCTTT. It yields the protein CASSSGDRVLTEAFF.

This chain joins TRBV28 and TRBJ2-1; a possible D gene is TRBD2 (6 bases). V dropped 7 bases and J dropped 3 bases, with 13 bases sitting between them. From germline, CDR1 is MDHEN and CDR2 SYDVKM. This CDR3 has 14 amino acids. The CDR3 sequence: CASKTGVFYNEQFF. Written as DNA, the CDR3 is TGTGCCAGCAAAACGGGGGTGTTCTACAATGAGCAGTTCTTC.